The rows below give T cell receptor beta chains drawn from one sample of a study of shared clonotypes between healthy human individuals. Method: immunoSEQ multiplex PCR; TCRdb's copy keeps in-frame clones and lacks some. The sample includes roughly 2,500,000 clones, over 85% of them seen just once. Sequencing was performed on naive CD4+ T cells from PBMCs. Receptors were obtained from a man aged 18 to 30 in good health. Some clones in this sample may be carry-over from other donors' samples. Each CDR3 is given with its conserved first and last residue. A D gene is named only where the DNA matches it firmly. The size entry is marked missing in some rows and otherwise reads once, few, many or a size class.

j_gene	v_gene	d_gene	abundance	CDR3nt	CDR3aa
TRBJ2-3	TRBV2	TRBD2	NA	TGTGCCAGCAGTGACAGGACTAGCGGCGGGGATACGCAGTATTTT	CASSDRTSGGDTQYF
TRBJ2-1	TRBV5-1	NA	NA	TGCGCCAGCAGCGAAACTCGCCTCTCCTACAATGAGCAGTTCTTC	CASSETRLSYNEQFF
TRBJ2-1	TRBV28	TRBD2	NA	TGTGCCAGCAGTTTACTATCGGGGGAGGGCCGTGAGCAGTTCTTC	CASSLLSGEGREQFF
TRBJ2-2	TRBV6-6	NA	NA	TGTGCCAGTAATGAGGATGGGGGTTCGTTCACCGGGGAGCTGTTTTTT	CASNEDGGSFTGELFF
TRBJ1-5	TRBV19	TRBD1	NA	TGTGCCAGTGGAGACAGGGTCCAGGACAATCAGCCCCAGCATTTT	CASGDRVQDNQPQHF
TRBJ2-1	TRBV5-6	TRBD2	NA	TGTGCCAGCAGCTTGGCCCTGACTAGCGGGACCTACAATGAGCAGTTCTTC	CASSLALTSGTYNEQFF
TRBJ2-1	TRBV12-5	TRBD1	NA	TGTGCTAGTGGTCACGGACAGGGAAGGGAGCAGTTCTTC	CASGHGQGREQFF
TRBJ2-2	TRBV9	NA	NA	TGTGCCAGCAGCGCCCAGGGTGCGGGCACCGGGGAGCTGTTTTTT	CASSAQGAGTGELFF
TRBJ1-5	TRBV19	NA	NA	TGTGCCAGTACCCCGCTCGGTGAGTTGTGGTCGGGTCAGCCCCAGCATTTT	CASTPLGELWSGQPQHF
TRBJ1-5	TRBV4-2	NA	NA	TGTGCCAGCAGCCTGCGGGGGGGCGGATTTTATAGCAATCAGCCCCAGCATTTT	CASSLRGGGFYSNQPQHF
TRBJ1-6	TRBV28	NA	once	TGTGCCAGCAGTTTAGGGGGTTGGTCCCTACCCTCTAATTCACCCCTCCACTTT	CASSLGGWSLPSNSPLHF
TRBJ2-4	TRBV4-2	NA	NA	TGTGCCAGCAGCCAAGATGAGTGGGACATTCAGTACTTC	CASSQDEWDIQYF
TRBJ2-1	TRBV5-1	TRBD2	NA	TGCGCCAGCAGCTACGGACTAGCGGGAGGGCAAAGGTCCTACAATGAGCAGTTCTTC	CASSYGLAGGQRSYNEQFF
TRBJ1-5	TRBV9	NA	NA	TGTGCCAGCAGCGCAGGGGCGAGCAATCAGCCCCAGCATTTT	CASSAGASNQPQHF
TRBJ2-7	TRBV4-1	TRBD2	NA	TGCGCCAGCAGCCACATACCCTCGCTAGCGGGGGCCTACGAGCAGTACTTC	CASSHIPSLAGAYEQYF
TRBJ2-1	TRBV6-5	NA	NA	TGTGCCAGCAGGGAGGGAGGCCCCTACAATGAGCAGTTCTTC	CASREGGPYNEQFF
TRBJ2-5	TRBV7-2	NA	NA	TGTGCCAGCAGCGCGAGTGTCCGATTTGCTAAACGACAACAAGAGACCCAGTACTTC	CASSASVRFAKRQQETQYF
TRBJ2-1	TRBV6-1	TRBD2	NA	TGTGCCACCGGAGACAGCGGGAGGGCCGAAAATGAGCAGTTCTTC	CATGDSGRAENEQFF
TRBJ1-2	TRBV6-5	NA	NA	TGTGCCAGCAGTTACTCTAGAGGGAGAAACTATGGCTACACCTTC	CASSYSRGRNYGYTF
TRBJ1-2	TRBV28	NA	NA	TGTGCCAGCAGTTTTAAGGGGGATGGCTACACCTTC	CASSFKGDGYTF
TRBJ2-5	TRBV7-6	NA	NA	TGTGCCAGCAGCTTAGGGCTAGCCCAGACCCAGTACTTC	CASSLGLAQTQYF
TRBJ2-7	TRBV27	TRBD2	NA	TGTGCCAGCAGTTTCACTAGCGGCTACGAGCAGTACTTC	CASSFTSGYEQYF
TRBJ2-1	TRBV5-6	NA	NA	TGTGCCAGCGGGCGGACTGGGAAGGGCTACAATGAGCAGTTCTTC	CASGRTGKGYNEQFF
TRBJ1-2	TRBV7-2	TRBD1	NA	TGTGCCAGCAGCTCACGGACAGGGGCCCCCTGGGATGGCTACACCTTC	CASSSRTGAPWDGYTF
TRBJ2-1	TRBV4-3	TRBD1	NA	TGCGCCAGCAGCCGATACCGGGACAGGGTCAATGAGCAGTTCTTC	CASSRYRDRVNEQFF
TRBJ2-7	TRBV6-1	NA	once	TGTGCCAGCGGTCGGGATACGAATTACGAGCAGTACTTC	CASGRDTNYEQYF